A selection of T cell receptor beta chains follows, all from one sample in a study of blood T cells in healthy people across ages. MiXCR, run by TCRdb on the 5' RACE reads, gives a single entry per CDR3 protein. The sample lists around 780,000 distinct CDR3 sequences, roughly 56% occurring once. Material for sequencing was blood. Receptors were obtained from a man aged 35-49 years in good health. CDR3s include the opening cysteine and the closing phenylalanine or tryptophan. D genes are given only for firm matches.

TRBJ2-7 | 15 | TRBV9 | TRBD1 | CASSAVGQGVHEQYF
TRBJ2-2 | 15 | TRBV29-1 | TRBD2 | CSVNSGGLNTGELFF
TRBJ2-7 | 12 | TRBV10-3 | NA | CAIGPLPYEQYF
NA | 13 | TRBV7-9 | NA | CASSLEGQTEQYF
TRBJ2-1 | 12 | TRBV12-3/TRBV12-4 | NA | CASSFGRREQFF
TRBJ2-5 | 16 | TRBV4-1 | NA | CASSQEVQGDGETQYF
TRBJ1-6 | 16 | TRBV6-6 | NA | CASSYGVSSYNSPLHF
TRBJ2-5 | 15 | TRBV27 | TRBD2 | CASRTIHAGEETQYF
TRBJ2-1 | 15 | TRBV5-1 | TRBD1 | CASTSRDRDHNEQFF
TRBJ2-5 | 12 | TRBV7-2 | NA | CASSTNSAPQYF
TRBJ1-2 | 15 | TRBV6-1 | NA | CASSDGTPRQYGYTF
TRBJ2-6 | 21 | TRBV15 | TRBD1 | CATSRDLLLGQGVSGANVLTF
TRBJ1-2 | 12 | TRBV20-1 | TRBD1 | CSASQGAHGYTF
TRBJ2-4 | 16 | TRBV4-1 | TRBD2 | CASSQSRGLAGVEQYF
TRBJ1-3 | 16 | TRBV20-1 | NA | CSARDLGRVAGNTVYF
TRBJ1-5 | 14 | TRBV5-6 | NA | CASSPHPGNQPQHF
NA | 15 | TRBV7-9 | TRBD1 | CASSSRQGVQETQYF
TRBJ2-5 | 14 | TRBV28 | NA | CASSPRGGVETQYF
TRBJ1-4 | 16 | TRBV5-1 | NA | CASSSIFQTGDEKLFF
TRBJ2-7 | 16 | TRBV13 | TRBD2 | CASSPTTAGGPYEQYF
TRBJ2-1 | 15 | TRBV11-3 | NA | CASSFRDTRDNEQFF
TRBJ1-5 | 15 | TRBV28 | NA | CASSSLRGESQPQHF
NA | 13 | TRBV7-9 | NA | CASSLYWGNIQYF
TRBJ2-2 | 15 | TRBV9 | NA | CASSDGSWGTGELFF
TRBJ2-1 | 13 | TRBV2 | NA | CASSEESLGEQFF
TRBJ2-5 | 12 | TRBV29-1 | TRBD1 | CSVEEGGFEQYF
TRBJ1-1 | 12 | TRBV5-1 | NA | CASSQNMAEAFF
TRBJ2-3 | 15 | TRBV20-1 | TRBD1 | CSARPNRGRTDTQYF
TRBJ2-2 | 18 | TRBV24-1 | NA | CATSDFRQGEVNTGELFF
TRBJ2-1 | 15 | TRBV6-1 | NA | CASRKGTASYNEQFF
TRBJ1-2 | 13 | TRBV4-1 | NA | CASSQEQDDGYTF
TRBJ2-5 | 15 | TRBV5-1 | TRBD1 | CASGNRDSLRETQYF
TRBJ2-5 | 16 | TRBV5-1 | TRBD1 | CASSWKDRGGEKTQYF
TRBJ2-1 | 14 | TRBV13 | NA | CASSLAPFTNEQFF
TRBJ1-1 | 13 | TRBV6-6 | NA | CASSYSGADGAFF
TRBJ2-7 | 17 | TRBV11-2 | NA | CASSPFPPDGGPYEQYF
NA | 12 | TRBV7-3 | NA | CASGGIRGTQYF
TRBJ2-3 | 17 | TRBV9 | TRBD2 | CASSVGPPGLASDTQYF
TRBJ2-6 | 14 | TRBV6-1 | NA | CVSLVGFGANVLTF
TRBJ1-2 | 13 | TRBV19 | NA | CASSIEQPRGYTF
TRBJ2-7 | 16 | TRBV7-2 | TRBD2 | CASSLALAGGYYEQYF
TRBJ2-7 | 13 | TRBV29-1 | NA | CSVETDDSYEQYF
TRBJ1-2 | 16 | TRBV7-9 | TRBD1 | CASSLGRGRGPDGYTF
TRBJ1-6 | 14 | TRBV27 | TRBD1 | CASTLTGGNSPLHF
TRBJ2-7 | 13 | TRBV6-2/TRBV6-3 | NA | CASRSTGFYEQYF
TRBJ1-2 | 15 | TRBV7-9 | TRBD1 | CASSPRRQGWNGYTF
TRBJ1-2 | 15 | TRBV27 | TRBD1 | CASTVGQGAGYGYTF
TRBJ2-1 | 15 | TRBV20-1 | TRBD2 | CSASAMSGGWNEQFF
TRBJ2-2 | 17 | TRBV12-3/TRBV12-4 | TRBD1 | CASSSTYRGLYTGELFF
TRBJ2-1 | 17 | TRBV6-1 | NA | CASSGAVLARAHNEQFF
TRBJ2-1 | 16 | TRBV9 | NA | CASSVRSPSSYNEQFF
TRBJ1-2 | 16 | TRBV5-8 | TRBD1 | CASSLADRTAVYGYTF
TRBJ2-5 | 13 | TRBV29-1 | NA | CSGEDRRYNEQYF
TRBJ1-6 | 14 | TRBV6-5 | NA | CASSWLGKGSPLHF
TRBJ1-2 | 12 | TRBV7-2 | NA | CASSGSRYGYTF
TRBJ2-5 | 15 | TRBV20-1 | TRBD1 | CSARPYDRVEETQYF
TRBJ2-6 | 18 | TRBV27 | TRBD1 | CASSRWTGGASGANVLTF